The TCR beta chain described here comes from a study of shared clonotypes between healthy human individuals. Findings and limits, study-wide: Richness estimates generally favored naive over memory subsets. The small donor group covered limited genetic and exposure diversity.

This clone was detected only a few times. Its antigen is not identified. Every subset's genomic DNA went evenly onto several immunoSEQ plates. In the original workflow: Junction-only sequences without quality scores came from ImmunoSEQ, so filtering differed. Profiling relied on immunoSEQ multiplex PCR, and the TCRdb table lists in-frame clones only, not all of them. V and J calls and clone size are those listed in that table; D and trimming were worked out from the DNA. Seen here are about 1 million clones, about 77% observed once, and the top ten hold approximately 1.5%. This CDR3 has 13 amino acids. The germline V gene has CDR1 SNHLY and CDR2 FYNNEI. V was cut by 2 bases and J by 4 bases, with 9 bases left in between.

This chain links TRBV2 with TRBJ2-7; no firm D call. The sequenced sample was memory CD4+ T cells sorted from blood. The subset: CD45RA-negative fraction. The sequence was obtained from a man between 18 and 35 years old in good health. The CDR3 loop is CASSESWGYEQYF. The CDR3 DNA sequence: TGTGCCAGCAGTGAAAGTTGGGGTTACGAGCAGTACTTC.